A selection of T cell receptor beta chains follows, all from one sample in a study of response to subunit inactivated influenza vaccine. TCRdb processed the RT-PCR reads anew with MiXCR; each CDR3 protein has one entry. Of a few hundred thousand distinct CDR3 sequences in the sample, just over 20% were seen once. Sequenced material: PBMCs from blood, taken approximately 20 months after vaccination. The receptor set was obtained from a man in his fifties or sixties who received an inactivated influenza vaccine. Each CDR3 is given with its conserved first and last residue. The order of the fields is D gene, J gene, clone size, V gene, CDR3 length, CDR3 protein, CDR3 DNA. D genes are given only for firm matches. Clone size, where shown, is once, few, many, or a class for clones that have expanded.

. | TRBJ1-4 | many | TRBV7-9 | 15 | CASSLAMRGNEKLFF | TGTGCCAGCAGCTTAGCGATGAGGGGCAATGAAAAACTGTTTTTT
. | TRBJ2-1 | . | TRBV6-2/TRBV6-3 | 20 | CASSYSRTTSGVIVYNEQFF | TGTGCCAGCAGTTACTCTCGGACTACCTCGGGCGTAATTGTCTACAATGAGCAGTTCTTC
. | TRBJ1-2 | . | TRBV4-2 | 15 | CASSQVRRQADGYTF | TGTGCCAGCAGCCAAGTTCGTCGGCAGGCGGATGGCTACACCTTC
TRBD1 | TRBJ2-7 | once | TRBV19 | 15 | CASRLTDRSSYEQYF | TGTGCCAGTAGACTGACGGACAGGTCATCCTACGAGCAGTACTTC
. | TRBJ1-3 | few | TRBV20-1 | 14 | CSARPPDSGNTIYF | TGCAGTGCTAGACCCCCGGACTCTGGAAACACCATATATTTT
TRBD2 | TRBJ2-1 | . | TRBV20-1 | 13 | CSAVRGGNNEQFF | TGCAGTGCTGTCCGGGGGGGCAACAATGAGCAGTTCTTC
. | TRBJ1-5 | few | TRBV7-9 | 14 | CASSFGSGGQPQHF | TGTGCCAGCAGCTTTGGCAGCGGTGGCCAGCCCCAGCATTTT
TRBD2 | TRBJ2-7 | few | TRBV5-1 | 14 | CASSSGNEPYEQYF | TGCGCCAGCAGTAGCGGGAATGAGCCCTACGAGCAGTACTTC
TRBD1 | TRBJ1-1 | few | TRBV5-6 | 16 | CASSLEVTGMNTEAFF | TGTGCCAGCAGCTTGGAGGTGACAGGGATGAACACTGAAGCTTTCTTT
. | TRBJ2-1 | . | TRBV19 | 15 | CASSISPLEYNEQFF | TGTGCCAGTAGTATATCCCCTTTAGAATACAATGAGCAGTTCTTC
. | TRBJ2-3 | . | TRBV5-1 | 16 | CASSLKGSWSTDTQYF | TGCGCCAGCAGCTTGAAGGGGTCGTGGAGCACAGATACGCAGTATTTT
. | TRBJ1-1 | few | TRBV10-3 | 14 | CAISGPGMNTEAFF | TGTGCCATCAGTGGGCCCGGGATGAACACTGAAGCTTTCTTT
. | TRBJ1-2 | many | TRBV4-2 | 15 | CASSQADSSNYGYTF | TGTGCCAGCAGCCAGGCGGACAGTAGTAACTATGGCTACACCTTC
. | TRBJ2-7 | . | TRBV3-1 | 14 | CASSQGAGSYEQYF | TGTGCCAGCAGCCAAGGGGCAGGCTCCTACGAGCAGTACTTC
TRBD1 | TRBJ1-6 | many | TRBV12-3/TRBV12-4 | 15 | CASSQSGTGNSPLHF | TGTGCCAGCAGTCAATCCGGGACAGGGAATTCACCCCTCCACTTT
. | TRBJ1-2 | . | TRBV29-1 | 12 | CSVLDPPYGYTF | TGCAGCGTTTTGGACCCCCCTTATGGCTACACCTTC
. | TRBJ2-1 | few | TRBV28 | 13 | CASSPVASNEQFF | TGTGCCAGCAGTCCCGTTGCATCCAATGAGCAGTTCTTC
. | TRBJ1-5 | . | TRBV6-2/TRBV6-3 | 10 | CASGTTPQHF | TGTGCCAGCGGGACGACGCCCCAGCATTTT
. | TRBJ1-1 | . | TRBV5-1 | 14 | CASSLYYTNTEAFF | TGCGCCAGCAGCTTGTATTACACGAACACTGAAGCTTTCTTT
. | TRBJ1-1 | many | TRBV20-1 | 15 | CSALALGGSDTEAFF | TGCAGTGCACTGGCCCTCGGGGGGTCGGACACTGAAGCTTTCTTT
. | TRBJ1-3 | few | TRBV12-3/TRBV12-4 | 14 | CASSFSGPGNTIYF | TGTGCCAGCAGTTTCTCGGGGCCCGGAAACACCATATATTTT
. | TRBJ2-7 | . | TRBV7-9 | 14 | CASSYHRVPNEQYF | TGTGCCAGCAGCTACCACCGGGTGCCCAACGAGCAGTACTTC
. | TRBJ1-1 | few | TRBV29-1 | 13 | CSVLRLGDTEAFF | TGCAGCGTTCTGAGACTCGGGGACACTGAAGCTTTCTTT
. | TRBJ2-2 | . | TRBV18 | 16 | CASSPPGLLNTGELFF | TGTGCCAGCTCACCCCCGGGACTCCTCAACACCGGGGAGCTGTTTTTT
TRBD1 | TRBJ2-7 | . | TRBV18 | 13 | CASSPGQGDEQYF | TGTGCCAGCTCACCCGGACAGGGGGACGAGCAGTACTTC
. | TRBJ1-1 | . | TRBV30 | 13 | CAWLPRMNTEAFF | TGTGCCTGGTTACCGAGAATGAACACTGAAGCTTTCTTT
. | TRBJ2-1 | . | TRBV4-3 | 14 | CASSQDLGSDEQFF | TGCGCCAGCAGCCAAGACTTAGGTTCCGATGAGCAGTTCTTC
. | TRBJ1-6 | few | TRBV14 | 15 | CASSQGDNQNSPLHF | TGTGCCAGCAGCCAAGGAGACAACCAGAATTCACCCCTCCACTTT
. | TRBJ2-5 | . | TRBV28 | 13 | CASSPPGVGFKYF | TGTGCCAGCAGCCCCCCGGGGGTGGGGTTCAAGTACTTC